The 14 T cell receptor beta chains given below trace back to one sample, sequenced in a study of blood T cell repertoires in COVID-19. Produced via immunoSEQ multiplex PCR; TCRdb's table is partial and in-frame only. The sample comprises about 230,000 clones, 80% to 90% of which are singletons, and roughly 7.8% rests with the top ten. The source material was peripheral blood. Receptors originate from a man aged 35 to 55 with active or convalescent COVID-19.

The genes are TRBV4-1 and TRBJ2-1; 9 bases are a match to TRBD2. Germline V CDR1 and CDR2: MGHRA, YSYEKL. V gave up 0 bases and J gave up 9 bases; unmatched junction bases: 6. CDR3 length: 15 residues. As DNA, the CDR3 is TGCGCCAGCAGCCAAGAGGCGGGACTAGCTGTTGAGCAGTTCTTC. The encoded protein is CASSQEAGLAVEQFF.

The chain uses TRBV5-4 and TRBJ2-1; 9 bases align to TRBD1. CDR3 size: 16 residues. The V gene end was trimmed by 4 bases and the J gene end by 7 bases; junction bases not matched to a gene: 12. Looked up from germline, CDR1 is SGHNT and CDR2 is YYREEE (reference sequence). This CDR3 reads CASSSPLGQGLNEQFF. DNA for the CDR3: TGTGCCAGCAGCAGCCCCCTGGGACAGGGATTAAATGAGCAGTTCTTC.

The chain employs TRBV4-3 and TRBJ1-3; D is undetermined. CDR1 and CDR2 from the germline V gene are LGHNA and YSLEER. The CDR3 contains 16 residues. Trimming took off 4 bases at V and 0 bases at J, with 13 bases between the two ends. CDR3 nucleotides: TGCGCCAGCAGCCGCACCGGACTAGGCTCTGGAAACACCATATATTTT. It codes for CASSRTGLGSGNTIYF.

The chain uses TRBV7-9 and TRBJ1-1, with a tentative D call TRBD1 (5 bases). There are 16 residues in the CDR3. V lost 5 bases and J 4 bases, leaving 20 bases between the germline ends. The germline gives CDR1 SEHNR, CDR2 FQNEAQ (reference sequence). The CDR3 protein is CASSNRILRGGTEAFF. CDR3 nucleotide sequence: TGTGCCAGCAGCAATCGAATCCTTCGGGGGGGCACTGAAGCTTTCTTT.

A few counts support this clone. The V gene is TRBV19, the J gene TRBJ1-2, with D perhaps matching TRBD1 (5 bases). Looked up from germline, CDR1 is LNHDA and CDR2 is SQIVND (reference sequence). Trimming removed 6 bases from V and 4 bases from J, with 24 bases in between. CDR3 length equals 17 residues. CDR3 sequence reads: CASRGSSRQILGYGYTF. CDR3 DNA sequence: TGTGCCAGTAGAGGCTCTAGTCGACAGATTCTTGGCTATGGCTACACCTTC.

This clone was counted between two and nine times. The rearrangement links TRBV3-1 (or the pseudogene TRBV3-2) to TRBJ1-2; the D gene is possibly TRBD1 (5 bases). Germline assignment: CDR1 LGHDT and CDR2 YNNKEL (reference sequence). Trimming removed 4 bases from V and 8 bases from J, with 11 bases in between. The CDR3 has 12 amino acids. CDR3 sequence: CASSLAGDGYTF. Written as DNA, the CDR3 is TGTGCCAGCAGCCTGGCGGGGGACGGCTACACCTTC.

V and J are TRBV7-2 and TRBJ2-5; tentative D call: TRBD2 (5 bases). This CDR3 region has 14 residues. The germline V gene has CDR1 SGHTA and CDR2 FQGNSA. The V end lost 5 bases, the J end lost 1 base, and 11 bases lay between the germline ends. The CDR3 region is CASSAPGTQETQYF. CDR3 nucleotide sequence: TGTGCCAGCAGCGCCCCGGGAACCCAAGAGACCCAGTACTTC.

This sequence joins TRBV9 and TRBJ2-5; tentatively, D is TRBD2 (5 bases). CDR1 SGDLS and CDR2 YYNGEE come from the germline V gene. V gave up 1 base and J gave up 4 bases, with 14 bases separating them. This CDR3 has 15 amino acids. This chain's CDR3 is CASSVTPSEGETQYF. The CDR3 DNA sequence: TGTGCCAGCAGCGTAACCCCCAGCGAGGGAGAGACCCAGTACTTC.

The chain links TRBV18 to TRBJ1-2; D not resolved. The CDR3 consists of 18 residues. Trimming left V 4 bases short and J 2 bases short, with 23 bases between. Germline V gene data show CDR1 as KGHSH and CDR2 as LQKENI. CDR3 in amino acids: CASSLLQVGDRLNYGYTF. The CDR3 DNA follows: TGTGCCAGCTCACTCCTCCAGGTCGGGGATCGGCTCAACTATGGCTACACCTTC. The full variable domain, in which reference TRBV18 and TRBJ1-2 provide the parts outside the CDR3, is NAGVMQNPRHLVRRRGQEARLRCSPMKGHSHVYWYRQLPEEGLKFMVYLQKENIIDESGMPKERFSAEFPKEGPSILRIQQVVRGDSAAYFCASSLLQVGDRLNYGYTFGSGTRLTVV.

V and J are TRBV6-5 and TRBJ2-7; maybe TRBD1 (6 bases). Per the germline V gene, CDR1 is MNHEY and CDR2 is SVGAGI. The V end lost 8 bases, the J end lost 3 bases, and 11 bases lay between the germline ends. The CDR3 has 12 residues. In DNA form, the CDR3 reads TGTGCCAGCGCCGGGACACTCTACGAGCAGTACTTC. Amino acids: CASAGTLYEQYF.

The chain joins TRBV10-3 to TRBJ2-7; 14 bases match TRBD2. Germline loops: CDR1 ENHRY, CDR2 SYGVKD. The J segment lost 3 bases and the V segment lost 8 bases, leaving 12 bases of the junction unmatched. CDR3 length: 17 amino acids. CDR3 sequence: CAIQSGTSGGQIYEQYF. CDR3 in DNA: TGTGCCATCCAGTCCGGGACTAGCGGGGGTCAAATCTACGAGCAGTACTTC.

The CDR3 DNA sequence: TGTGCCAGCAGCGCAGGGACTAGCGGGAGTGATACGCAGTATTTT. This codes for CASSAGTSGSDTQYF. The chain has TRBV11-3 and TRBJ2-3, with 14 nucleotides matching TRBD2. Germline V gene data show CDR1 as SGHNT and CDR2 as YENEEA. The V gene end was trimmed by 5 bases and the J gene end by 6 bases; junction bases not matched to a gene: 4. The CDR3 contains 15 residues.

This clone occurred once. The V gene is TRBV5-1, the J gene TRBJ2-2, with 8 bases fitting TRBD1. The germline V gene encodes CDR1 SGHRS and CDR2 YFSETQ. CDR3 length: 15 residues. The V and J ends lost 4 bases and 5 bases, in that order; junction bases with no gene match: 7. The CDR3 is CASSPTGEGTGELFF. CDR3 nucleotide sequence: TGCGCCAGCAGCCCGACAGGGGAAGGGACCGGGGAGCTGTTTTTT.

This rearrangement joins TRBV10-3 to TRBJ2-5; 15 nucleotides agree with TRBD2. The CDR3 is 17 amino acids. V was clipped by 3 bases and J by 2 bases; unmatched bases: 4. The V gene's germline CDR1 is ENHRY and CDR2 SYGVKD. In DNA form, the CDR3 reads TGTGCCATCAGTGATCCCGGGACTAGCGGGGGGCAAGAGACCCAGTACTTC. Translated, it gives CAISDPGTSGGQETQYF.